The 13 T cell receptor beta chains below come from one sample, sequenced in a study of blood T cell repertoires in COVID-19. TCRdb's copy holds only in-frame clones and misses some; the assay was immunoSEQ multiplex PCR. This sample has approximately 200,000 clones; 84% occur once, and the top ten carry over 9.5%. Sequenced material: peripheral blood. The receptor set was obtained from an elderly woman with COVID-19, enrolled during active disease.

The chain combines TRBV27 with TRBJ1-2, with 7 nucleotides matching TRBD1. The CDR3 extends over 13 amino acids. J lost 6 bases, V lost 6 bases, and 7 bases had no gene match. Germline CDR1 MNHEY, CDR2 SMNVEV (reference sequence). This chain's CDR3 is CASRTTGVHGYTF. For the CDR3, the DNA is TGTGCCAGCAGGACCACAGGGGTACATGGCTACACCTTC.

The J gene is TRBJ2-2, the V gene TRBV19; 7 bases match TRBD1. There are 17 residues in the CDR3. Germline V gene sequence: CDR1 LNHDA, CDR2 SQIVND (reference sequence). The V and J ends lost 3 bases and 1 base, in that order; junction bases with no gene match: 8. CDR3 bases: TGTGCCAGTAGTATCTCCGGGACAGTAAAGAACACCGGGGAGCTGTTTTTT. This translates into CASSISGTVKNTGELFF.

This sequence joins TRBV2 and TRBJ1-6; 7 bases are shared with TRBD1. Germline V gene data show CDR1 as SNHLY and CDR2 as FYNNEI. The CDR3 has 15 amino acids. The junction had 9 bases not matched to a gene; V was cut back by 4 bases and J by 9 bases. In nucleotides, the CDR3 is TGTGCCAGCAGTGTTTCGGCAGGGGGTATTTCACCCCTCCACTTT. Translation gives CASSVSAGGISPLHF. The full variable domain, in which reference TRBV2 and TRBJ1-6 provide the parts outside the CDR3, is EPEVTQTPSHQVTQMGQEVILRCVPISNHLYFYWYRQILGQKVEFLVSFYNNEISEKSEIFDDQFSVERPDGSNFTLKIRSTKLEDSAMYFCASSVSAGGISPLHFGNGTRLTVT.

This clone was counted a few times. Other DNA sequences in this specimen translate into the identical CDR3. The V and J genes are TRBV28 and TRBJ1-4, with D unclear. The CDR3 is 17 amino acids. Germline CDR1 and CDR2: MDHEN and SYDVKM. Trimming shortened V by 7 bases and J by 2 bases, and 20 bases separated the two germline ends. Written as DNA, the CDR3 is TGTGCCAGCACCTCGCGGGCCGTCTATCGGACTAATGAAAAACTGTTTTTT. It yields the protein CASTSRAVYRTNEKLFF.

The rearrangement joins TRBV15 to TRBJ2-5, with D maybe TRBD1 (6 bases). This CDR3 comprises 15 residues. Trimming shortened V by 1 base and J by 2 bases, and 11 bases separated the two germline ends. Germline V gene sequence: CDR1 LNHNV, CDR2 YYDKDF (reference sequence). The CDR3: CATSRGDNPQETQYF. In DNA, the CDR3 is TGTGCCACCAGCAGAGGGGACAACCCACAAGAGACCCAGTACTTC.

This chain uses TRBV6-1 with TRBJ1-2; 8 bases are shared with TRBD1. CDR1 and CDR2 (germline): MNHNS, SASEGT. The CDR3 totals 18 residues. J lost 4 bases, V lost 2 bases, and 15 bases had no gene match. The CDR3 loop reads CASSEFSDRGGGSYGYTF. In DNA, the CDR3 is TGTGCCAGCAGTGAATTCTCCGACAGGGGAGGAGGTAGCTATGGCTACACCTTC.

A word on this clone: The identical CDR3 is also encoded by other nucleotide sequences in the sample. The chain carries TRBV10-3 and TRBJ2-5; D remains ambiguous. V lost 0 bases, J lost 2 bases, and 7 bases lay in between. The CDR3 covers 14 residues. The germline gives CDR1 ENHRY, CDR2 SYGVKD. The CDR3: CAISESTRQETQYF. Here the CDR3 DNA reads TGTGCCATCAGTGAGTCAACCAGGCAAGAGACCCAGTACTTC.

The chain recombines TRBV6-5 with TRBJ1-5; TRBD1 might be the D (6 bases). The CDR3 consists of 15 residues. V was clipped by 6 bases and J by 2 bases, with 14 bases between them. In germline, CDR1 is MNHEY, CDR2 SVGAGI. CDR3 sequence: CASSEGVNGNQPQHF. CDR3 DNA: TGTGCCAGCAGCGAGGGGGTGAACGGCAATCAGCCCCAGCATTTT.

This clone appeared a single time. The V and J genes are TRBV5-4 and TRBJ2-1; 7 nucleotides align to TRBD2. This CDR3 contains 16 residues. Germline V CDR1 and CDR2: SGHNT, YYREEE (reference sequence). V dropped 4 bases and J dropped 6; count of bases not matched to a gene: 13. Here the CDR3 reads CASSPTGLVGGNEQFF. The CDR3 bases are TGTGCCAGCAGCCCCACTGGACTAGTGGGGGGCAATGAGCAGTTCTTC. Full variable domain (remainder filled in from reference TRBV5-4 and TRBJ2-1): ETGVTQSPTHLIKTRGQQVTLRCSSQSGHNTVSWYQQALGQGPQFIFQYYREEENGRGNFPPRFSGLQFPNYSSELNVNALELDDSALYLCASSPTGLVGGNEQFFGPGTRLTVL.

The chain recombines TRBV27 with TRBJ1-6; TRBD1 is a possible D gene (6 bases). The V gene lost 6 bases and the J gene lost 6 bases, with 15 bases spanning the gap. This CDR3 is 15 amino acids long. Germline assignment: CDR1 MNHEY and CDR2 SMNVEV (reference sequence). This CDR3 reads CASREQGTLNSPLHF. The CDR3 DNA follows: TGTGCCAGCAGGGAACAGGGCACCCTTAATTCACCCCTCCACTTT.

This rearrangement joins TRBV19 to TRBJ1-1, with TRBD1 matching 8 bases. The CDR3 extends over 14 amino acids. Germline values: CDR1 LNHDA, CDR2 SQIVND (reference sequence). J lost 3 bases, V lost 4 bases, and 4 bases had no gene match. The CDR3 spells CASSTLQGDTEAFF. In DNA, the CDR3 is TGTGCCAGTAGTACTCTACAGGGGGACACTGAAGCTTTCTTT. Based on the CDR3 plus reference TRBV19 and TRBJ1-1, the full variable domain is DGGITQSPKYLFRKEGQNVTLSCEQNLNHDAMYWYRQDPGQGLRLIYYSQIVNDFQKGDIAEGYSVSREKKESFPLTVTSAQKNPTAFYLCASSTLQGDTEAFFGQGTRLTVV.

The J gene is TRBJ1-2, the V gene TRBV25-1, with 7 positions matching TRBD1. This CDR3 has 14 amino acids. The V and J ends lost 0 bases and 8 bases, in that order; junction bases with no gene match: 6. Germline V gives CDR1 MGHDK, CDR2 SYGVNS. In DNA, the CDR3 is TGTGCCAGCAGTGAATATAAGGGGGCGAGAGGCTACACCTTC. Encoded protein: CASSEYKGARGYTF.

V and J are TRBV3-1 (or the pseudogene TRBV3-2) and TRBJ1-6; possible D gene TRBD1, 5 bases. The V end was cut by 4 bases, the J end by 6 bases, with 10 bases between. The CDR3 extends over 14 amino acids. In germline, CDR1 is LGHDT, CDR2 YNNKEL (reference sequence). CDR3 in DNA: TGTGCCAGCAGCCTGGGGGGTTCTAATTCACCCCTCCACTTT. The encoded protein is CASSLGGSNSPLHF.